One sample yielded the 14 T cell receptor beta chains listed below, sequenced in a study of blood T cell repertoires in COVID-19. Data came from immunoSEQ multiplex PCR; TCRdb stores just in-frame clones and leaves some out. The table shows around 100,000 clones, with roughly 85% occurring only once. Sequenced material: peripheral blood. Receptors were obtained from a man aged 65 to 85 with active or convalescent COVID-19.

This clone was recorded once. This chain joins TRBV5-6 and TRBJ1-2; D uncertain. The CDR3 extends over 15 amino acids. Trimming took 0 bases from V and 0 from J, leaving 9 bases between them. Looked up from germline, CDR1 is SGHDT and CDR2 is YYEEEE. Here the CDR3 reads CASSLAAGPNYGYTF. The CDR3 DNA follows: TGTGCCAGCAGCTTGGCCGCAGGTCCTAACTATGGCTACACCTTC.

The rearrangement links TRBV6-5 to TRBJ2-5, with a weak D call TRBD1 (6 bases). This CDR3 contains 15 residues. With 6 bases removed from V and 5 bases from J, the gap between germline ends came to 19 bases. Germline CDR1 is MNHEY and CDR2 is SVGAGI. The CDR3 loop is CASRPTNRAAETQYF. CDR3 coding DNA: TGTGCCAGCAGACCCACTAACAGGGCGGCGGAGACCCAGTACTTC.

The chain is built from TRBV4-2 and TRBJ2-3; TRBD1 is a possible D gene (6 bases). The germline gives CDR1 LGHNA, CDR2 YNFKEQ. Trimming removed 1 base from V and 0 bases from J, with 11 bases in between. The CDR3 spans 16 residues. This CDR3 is CASSQAGTPSTDTQYF. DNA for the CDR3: TGTGCCAGCAGCCAAGCCGGGACACCGAGCACAGATACGCAGTATTTT.

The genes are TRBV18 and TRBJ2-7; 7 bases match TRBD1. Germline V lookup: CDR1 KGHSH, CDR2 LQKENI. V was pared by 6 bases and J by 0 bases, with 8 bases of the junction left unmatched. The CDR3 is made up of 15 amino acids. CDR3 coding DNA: TGTGCCAGCTCCCTAACGGGACAGATCTCCTACGAGCAGTACTTC. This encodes CASSLTGQISYEQYF.

The CDR3 loop reads CASRSGLKNTGELFF. For the CDR3, the DNA is TGTGCCAGCAGGTCCGGACTAAAGAACACCGGGGAGCTGTTTTTT. The chain couples TRBV27 to TRBJ2-2; possibly TRBD2 for D (6 bases). V was shortened by 6 bases and J by 1 base, with 12 bases between the two germline ends. Germline lookup yields CDR1 MNHEY and CDR2 SMNVEV (reference sequence). This CDR3 region has 15 residues.

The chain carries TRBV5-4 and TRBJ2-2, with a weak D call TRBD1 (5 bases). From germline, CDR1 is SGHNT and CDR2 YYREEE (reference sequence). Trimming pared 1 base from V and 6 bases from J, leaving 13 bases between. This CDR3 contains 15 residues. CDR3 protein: CASSLQTVAPGELFF. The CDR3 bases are TGTGCCAGCAGCTTGCAGACAGTCGCCCCCGGGGAGCTGTTTTTT.

CDR3 in DNA: TGCGCCAGCAGCCAGAGGCCCAGCGGGAACACCGGGGAGCTGTTTTTT. Residues: CASSQRPSGNTGELFF. J is TRBJ2-2 and V is TRBV4-1; TRBD2 might be the D (5 bases). In germline, CDR1 is MGHRA, CDR2 YSYEKL. The CDR3 length is 16 residues. V gave up 3 bases and J gave up 1 base, with 12 bases separating them.

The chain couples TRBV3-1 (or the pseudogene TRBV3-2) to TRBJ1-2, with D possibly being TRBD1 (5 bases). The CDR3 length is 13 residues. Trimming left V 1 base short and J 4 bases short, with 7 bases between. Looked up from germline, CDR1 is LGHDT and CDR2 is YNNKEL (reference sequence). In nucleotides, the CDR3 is TGTGCCAGCAGCCAAGCAGGGATCTATGGCTACACCTTC. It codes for CASSQAGIYGYTF.

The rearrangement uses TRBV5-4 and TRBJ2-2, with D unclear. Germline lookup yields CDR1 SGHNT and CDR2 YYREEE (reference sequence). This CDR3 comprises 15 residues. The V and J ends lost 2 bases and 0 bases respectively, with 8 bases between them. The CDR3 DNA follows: TGTGCCAGCAGCTTTGGCATATCGAACACCGGGGAGCTGTTTTTT. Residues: CASSFGISNTGELFF.

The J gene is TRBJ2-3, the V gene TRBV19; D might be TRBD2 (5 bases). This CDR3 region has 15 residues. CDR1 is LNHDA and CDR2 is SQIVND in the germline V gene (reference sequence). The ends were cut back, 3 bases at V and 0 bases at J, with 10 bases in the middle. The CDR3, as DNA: TGTGCCAGTAGTATCTCGGGCGGGAGCACAGATACGCAGTATTTT. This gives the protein CASSISGGSTDTQYF.

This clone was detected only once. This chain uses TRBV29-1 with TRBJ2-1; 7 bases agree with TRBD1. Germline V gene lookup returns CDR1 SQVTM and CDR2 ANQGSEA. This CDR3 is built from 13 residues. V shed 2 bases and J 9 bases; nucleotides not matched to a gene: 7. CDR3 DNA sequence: TGCAGCGTTGAACGACAGGGTATCGGTGAGCAGTTCTTC. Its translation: CSVERQGIGEQFF.

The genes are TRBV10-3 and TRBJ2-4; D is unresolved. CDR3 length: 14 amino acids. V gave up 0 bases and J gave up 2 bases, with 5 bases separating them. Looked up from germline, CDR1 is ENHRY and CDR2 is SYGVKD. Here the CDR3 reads CAISESESKNIQYF. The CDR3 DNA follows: TGTGCCATCAGTGAGTCGGAGTCCAAAAACATTCAGTACTTC.

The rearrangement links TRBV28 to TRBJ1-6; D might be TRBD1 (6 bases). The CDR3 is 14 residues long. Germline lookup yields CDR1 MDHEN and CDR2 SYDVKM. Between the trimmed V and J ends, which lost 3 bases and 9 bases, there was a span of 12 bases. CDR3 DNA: TGTGCCAGCAGTTTTGGGCCCAGGGGTTCACCCCTCCACTTT. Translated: CASSFGPRGSPLHF.

The CDR3 here is CATMEWRGRAYNEQFF. The CDR3 DNA reads as TGTGCCACGATGGAGTGGCGGGGCAGGGCGTACAATGAGCAGTTCTTC. The chain is built from TRBV12-5 and TRBJ2-1; possible D gene TRBD2, 6 bases. The CDR3 length is 16 residues. CDR1 is LGHNT and CDR2 is FRNRAP in the germline V gene. Looking up the rest from reference TRBV12-5 and TRBJ2-1 gives the full variable domain: DARVTQTPRHKVTEMGQEVTMRCQPILGHNTVFWYRQTMMQGLELLAYFRNRAPLDDSGMPKDRFSAEMPDATLATLKIQPSEPRDSAVYFCATMEWRGRAYNEQFFGPGTRLTVL.